This T cell receptor (beta chain) derives from a study of monozygotic twins with inflammatory bowel disease. Roughly 3,800 ng of total RNA went into each TCR library. No DNA is given; TCRdb re-called the 5' RACE reads and lists each CDR3 protein once. Across 300,000 to 350,000 distinct CDR3 sequences, the top ten clones capture under 2.5% of the sample. Specimen: blood. The receptor comes from a human donor with ulcerative colitis or Crohn's disease, or a healthy co-twin of an affected twin (not recorded which).

The CDR3: CSAPSGSRRNEQFF. The J gene is TRBJ2-1, the V gene TRBV20-1; TCRdb outputs TRBD2, but without DNA this stays unchecked. The CDR3 has 14 residues. CDR1 is DFQATT and CDR2 is SNEGSKA in the germline V gene (reference sequence).